This T cell receptor (beta chain) was found in a study of OX40 agonist ivuxolimab in advanced cancers. About the study: Earlier treatment with anti-PD-1, anti-PD-L1 or anti-CTLA-4 was permitted, and 30% to 40% had received some.

TCRdb's table, derived via immunoSEQ multiplex PCR, lists solely in-frame clones and lacks some. The profile shows about 46,000 clones, roughly nine tenths of them singletons. The CDR3 is 15 residues long. Germline V gene lookup returns CDR1 SGHAT and CDR2 FQDESV (reference sequence). The germline V and J ends were trimmed by 5 bases and 4 bases, with 17 bases remaining between them. The TCR originated in an adult with an advanced solid tumor such as melanoma, head and neck, liver or kidney cancer. The sequencing here drew on CD4+ or CD8+ T cells sorted from blood, taken in a trial of the OX40 agonist ivuxolimab. The chain links TRBV11-1 to TRBJ2-5, with unresolved D. CDR3 protein: CASSPPGLWGETQYF. The CDR3 nucleotides are TGTGCCAGCAGCCCACCCGGGCTTTGGGGAGAGACCCAGTACTTC.